This is a list of T cell receptor beta chains from one sample in a study of T cell changes during pregnancy in multiple sclerosis. TCRdb's table, derived via immunoSEQ multiplex PCR, lists solely in-frame clones and lacks some. The data contain tens of thousands of clones, 85% to 95% of them singletons. The sample was peripheral blood, taken after pregnancy. These receptors were taken from a female donor with multiple sclerosis, enrolled in a pregnancy study. Each CDR3 is given with its conserved first and last residue. The D gene is left open where the match is weak. Clone size is shown for a subset of rows, as once, few, many or a class of expanded clone.

.,TRBD1,TRBV9,TRBJ1-2,CASSWSPGTDIPYGYTF,TGTGCCAGCAGCTGGTCTCCCGGGACAGACATCCCCTATGGCTACACCTTC
once,.,TRBV7-2,TRBJ2-7,CASSSQGQGYEQYF,TGTGCCAGCAGCTCACAGGGTCAGGGGTACGAGCAGTACTTC
.,TRBD1,TRBV9,TRBJ1-1,CASSETGTGGTEAFF,TGTGCCAGCAGCGAAACCGGGACAGGGGGCACTGAAGCTTTCTTT
.,.,TRBV21-1,TRBJ1-5,CASSRDRRALGAQHF,TGTGCCAGCAGCCGGGACAGGAGGGCGTTGGGAGCCCAGCATTTT
.,TRBD1,TRBV6-5,TRBJ1-1,CASSYRTGVGTEAFF,TGTGCCAGCAGTTACCGAACAGGGGTGGGCACTGAAGCTTTCTTT
.,TRBD1,TRBV5-1,TRBJ2-5,CASSQQTGQETQYF,TGCGCCAGCAGCCAGCAGACAGGGCAAGAGACCCAGTACTTC
.,.,TRBV6-4,TRBJ2-2,CASSEGGGRAGELFF,TGTGCCAGCAGTGAAGGAGGAGGGCGGGCCGGGGAGCTGTTTTTT
.,.,TRBV11-3,TRBJ1-1,CASSVSLNTEAFF,TGTGCCAGCAGCGTGAGCCTGAACACTGAAGCTTTCTTT
.,TRBD1,TRBV13,TRBJ1-2,CASSLGTGVTNYGYTF,TGTGCCAGCAGCTTAGGGACAGGGGTAACTAACTATGGCTACACCTTC
.,.,TRBV25-1,TRBJ2-5,CASSVVGRRETQYF,TGTGCCAGCAGTGTGGTTGGTCGGAGAGAGACCCAGTACTTC
.,TRBD2,TRBV4-1,TRBJ2-1,CASSQERTRGAYNEQFF,TGCGCCAGCAGCCAAGAGAGGACCCGGGGGGCCTACAATGAGCAGTTCTTC
.,TRBD2,TRBV7-9,TRBJ2-1,CASSPRALASHNEQFF,TGTGCCAGCAGCCCCCGGGCACTAGCGTCCCACAATGAGCAGTTCTTC
once,TRBD2,TRBV12-5,TRBJ2-1,CASGLGNLAGVYNEQFF,TGTGCTAGTGGACTTGGTAATCTAGCGGGAGTATACAATGAGCAGTTCTTC
once,TRBD1,TRBV30,TRBJ1-1,CAWRSGTGVTEAFF,TGTGCCTGGAGATCCGGGACAGGGGTCACTGAAGCTTTCTTT
.,TRBD2,TRBV19,TRBJ2-3,CASSILSGTSGTDTQYF,TGTGCCAGTAGTATCCTCTCCGGGACTAGCGGGACAGATACGCAGTATTTT
.,TRBD2,TRBV12-5,TRBJ2-7,CVLSGGSSYEQYF,TGTGTCCTCAGCGGCGGGAGCTCCTACGAGCAGTACTTC
.,.,TRBV21-1,TRBJ2-6,CASDGNGRNGANVLTF,TGTGCCAGCGACGGCAATGGGAGGAACGGGGCCAACGTCCTGACTTTC
.,.,TRBV25-1,TRBJ2-2,CASSEQGGTGELFF,TGTGCCAGCAGTGAGCAGGGTGGGACCGGGGAGCTGTTTTTT
.,.,TRBV6-1,TRBJ1-2,CASSDLGGRVNYGYTF,TGTGCCAGCAGTGACCTCGGGGGGCGCGTAAACTATGGCTACACCTTC
.,TRBD1,TRBV7-7,TRBJ1-4,CASSSGTGADEKLFF,TGTGCCAGCAGCTCCGGGACAGGGGCCGATGAAAAACTGTTTTTT
.,.,TRBV7-2,TRBJ2-1,CASSLRQGLTYNEQFF,TGTGCCAGCAGCTTAAGGCAGGGGTTGACCTACAATGAGCAGTTCTTC
.,.,TRBV5-1,TRBJ1-3,CASSLAGLHLGNTIYF,TGCGCCAGCAGCTTGGCGGGACTTCACCTCGGAAACACCATATATTTT
.,TRBD1,TRBV18,TRBJ1-2,CASSPRPGQGYYGYTF,TGTGCCAGCTCACCCCGCCCGGGACAGGGGTACTATGGCTACACCTTC
once,TRBD1,TRBV9,TRBJ1-2,CASSFGTGKNYGYTF,TGTGCCAGCAGCTTCGGGACAGGGAAGAACTATGGCTACACCTTC
once,.,TRBV19,TRBJ2-3,CASICPRGSTDTQYF,TGTGCCAGTATTTGCCCCAGGGGTAGCACAGATACGCAGTATTTT
.,TRBD1,TRBV19,TRBJ1-2,CASSLQGEGYGYTF,TGTGCCAGTAGTCTGCAGGGGGAAGGGTATGGCTACACCTTC
.,TRBD2,TRBV2,TRBJ2-1,CASSREWGWFF,TGTGCCAGCTCGCGGGAGTGGGGGTGGTTCTTC
once,.,TRBV30,TRBJ1-2,CAWIKAESRRREGYTF,TGTGCCTGGATAAAGGCCGAATCCCGTCGGCGGGAGGGCTACACCTTC
.,TRBD2,TRBV18,TRBJ2-7,CASSPEGLAGVYEQYF,TGTGCCAGCTCACCGGAGGGACTAGCGGGAGTTTACGAGCAGTACTTC
.,.,TRBV6-5,TRBJ2-1,CASSLGGEQFF,TGTGCCAGCAGTCTAGGGGGTGAGCAGTTCTTC
once,TRBD1,TRBV6-1,TRBJ1-4,CASSVRQGGEKLFF,TGTGCCAGCAGTGTACGACAGGGGGGTGAAAAACTGTTTTTT
few,TRBD1,TRBV30,TRBJ1-1,CAWSVPTGSNTEAFF,TGTGCCTGGAGCGTCCCGACAGGGAGTAACACTGAAGCTTTCTTT
.,TRBD2,TRBV9,TRBJ2-7,CASSVGTSLSEQYF,TGTGCCAGCAGCGTGGGGACTAGCTTGAGCGAGCAGTACTTC
.,.,TRBV11-3,TRBJ2-7,CASSADGTRSEQYF,TGTGCCAGCAGCGCCGACGGGACACGGTCCGAGCAGTACTTC
few,.,TRBV7-9,TRBJ1-5,CASSLGGGGAISNQPQHF,TGTGCCAGCAGCTTAGGAGGCGGGGGCGCGATTAGCAATCAGCCCCAGCATTTT
.,TRBD1,TRBV7-3,TRBJ2-2,CASSLKFSDRGPGELFF,TGTGCCAGCAGCTTAAAATTCTCGGACAGGGGACCCGGGGAGCTGTTTTTT
.,TRBD1,TRBV25-1,TRBJ2-2,CASSEVTGATGELFF,TGTGCCAGCAGTGAAGTGACAGGGGCCACCGGGGAGCTGTTTTTT
.,TRBD1,TRBV18,TRBJ2-7,CASSPGQGAYEQYF,TGTGCCAGCTCACCGGGACAGGGGGCCTACGAGCAGTACTTC
.,TRBD1,TRBV6-1,TRBJ1-2,CASSEINRGYYGYTF,TGTGCCAGCAGTGAAATTAACAGGGGATACTATGGCTACACCTTC
.,TRBD1,TRBV9,TRBJ2-3,CASSGRDRGTDTQYF,TGTGCCAGCAGCGGCCGGGACAGGGGCACAGATACGCAGTATTTT
.,TRBD1,TRBV6-1,TRBJ2-1,CASKGTGEYEQFF,TGTGCCAGCAAAGGGACAGGGGAATATGAGCAGTTCTTC
.,.,TRBV7-6,TRBJ2-7,CASSLDTGNEQYF,TGTGCCAGCAGCTTAGACACAGGGAACGAGCAGTACTTC